These 25 T cell receptor beta chains came from one sample sequenced in a study of blood T cell repertoires in COVID-19. Repertoires were generated with immunoSEQ multiplex PCR, while TCRdb's copy carries only in-frame clones and drops some. The table lists tens of thousands of clones, nearly 85% of them singletons. The sequenced sample was peripheral blood. The receptors come from a man aged 70-80 years with active COVID-19.

This rearrangement joins TRBV5-6 to TRBJ2-7; 11 bases align to TRBD1. Losses at the gene ends were 4 bases for V and 2 bases for J; bases not matched to a gene: 5. Germline loops: CDR1 SGHDT, CDR2 YYEEEE. The CDR3 is 15 residues long. This CDR3 is CASSPRTGGTYEQYF. The CDR3 coding sequence is TGTGCCAGCAGCCCCAGGACAGGGGGCACCTACGAGCAGTACTTC.

V is TRBV24-1 and J is TRBJ1-6; 7 positions match TRBD1. CDR1 is KGHDR and CDR2 is SFDVKD in the germline V gene. The CDR3 runs to 17 residues. Unmatched junction bases numbered 6, after V lost 0 bases and J lost 5 bases. The CDR3 region has the DNA TGTGCCACCAGTGATTTGGAAAGGGACAGTGATAATTCACCCCTCCACTTT. Amino acids: CATSDLERDSDNSPLHF.

This clone was seen a few times. The J gene is TRBJ1-1, the V gene TRBV4-3; a possible D gene is TRBD1 (5 bases). V lost 1 base, J lost 2 bases, and 17 bases lay in between. Per germline, CDR1 LGHNA and CDR2 YSLEER. The CDR3 spans 17 residues. CDR3 in DNA: TGCGCCAGCAGCCAAGGGGCAGGGTGGGATCCAAACACTGAAGCTTTCTTT. Protein product: CASSQGAGWDPNTEAFF.

The chain couples TRBV6-2 or TRBV6-3 to TRBJ2-5, with TRBD2 identical over 11 bases. CDR1 and CDR2 (germline): MNHEY, SVGEGT. The CDR3 extends over 16 amino acids. V was clipped by 5 bases and J by 7 bases; unmatched bases: 12. The CDR3 protein is CASSILAGDEGGTQYF. CDR3 nucleotides: TGTGCCAGCAGTATACTAGCGGGGGACGAGGGAGGGACCCAGTACTTC.

V is TRBV5-1 and J is TRBJ2-3, with 7 bases identical to TRBD1. The CDR3 length is 13 residues. The germline CDR1 and CDR2 sequences are SGHRS and YFSETQ. V lost 8 bases to trimming and J lost 3 bases; unmatched junction nucleotides: 6. CDR3 sequence: CASRQGVTDTQYF. Written as DNA, the CDR3 is TGCGCCAGTAGACAGGGAGTAACAGATACGCAGTATTTT.

This clone has more than one count but fewer than ten. CDR3 protein: CASGLVTGGQYNTEAFF. CDR3 nucleotide sequence: TGTGCTAGTGGTTTGGTGACAGGGGGGCAATATAACACTGAAGCTTTCTTT. The genes are TRBV12-5 and TRBJ1-1, with TRBD1 matching over 9 bases. CDR1 is LGHNT, CDR2 FRNRAP, per germline. Unmatched junction bases numbered 7, after V lost 0 bases and J lost 2 bases. The CDR3 runs 17 residues.

The chain carries TRBV13 and TRBJ2-3, with D perhaps matching TRBD1 (6 bases). This CDR3 contains 16 residues. Germline assignment: CDR1 PRHDT and CDR2 FYEKMQ (reference sequence). Trimming took 5 bases from V and 6 from J, leaving 21 bases between them. The CDR3 bases are TGTGCCAGCAGCCGGAATCCAGGGGCGAACTGGGATACGCAGTATTTT. Protein product: CASSRNPGANWDTQYF.

This rearrangement joins TRBV18 to TRBJ1-1, with unresolved D. The V end lost 0 bases, the J end lost 6 bases, and 17 bases lay between the germline ends. CDR3 length equals 16 residues. Germline CDR1 is KGHSH and CDR2 is LQKENI. The CDR3 sequence is CASSPPRATVNPEAFF. CDR3 DNA: TGTGCCAGCTCACCACCTCGAGCTACGGTTAACCCTGAAGCTTTCTTT.

This clone was observed a handful of times. The V and J genes are TRBV2 and TRBJ2-7; TRBD1 aligns across 8 bases. Germline CDR1 and CDR2: SNHLY and FYNNEI. Unmatched junction bases numbered 7, after V lost 5 bases and J lost 7 bases. This CDR3 spans 13 amino acids. In DNA form, the CDR3 reads TGTGCCAGCAGTACGGACAGGGAAAGGGAGCAGTACTTC. The encoded protein is CASSTDREREQYF. The full variable domain, with the rest looked up from reference TRBV2 and TRBJ2-7, is EPEVTQTPSHQVTQMGQEVILRCVPISNHLYFYWYRQILGQKVEFLVSFYNNEISEKSEIFDDQFSVERPDGSNFTLKIRSTKLEDSAMYFCASSTDREREQYFGPGTRLTVT.

Here the CDR3 reads CASSADRALNEKLFF. The CDR3 DNA reads TGTGCCAGTAGTGCCGACAGGGCCCTGAATGAAAAACTGTTTTTT. J is TRBJ1-4 and V is TRBV19, with TRBD1 identical over 7 bases. The CDR3 runs 15 residues. Trimming took 5 bases from V and 5 from J; bases not matched to a gene: 8. From germline, CDR1 is LNHDA and CDR2 SQIVND (reference sequence).

The chain links TRBV5-1 to TRBJ1-2; the D gene is possibly TRBD1 (6 bases). Trimming left V 5 bases short and J 2 bases short, with 13 bases between. Germline CDR1 and CDR2: SGHRS and YFSETQ. The CDR3 is 14 amino acids. The CDR3 DNA sequence: TGCGCCAGCAGAGGGGTCGGACAGAACTATGGCTACACCTTC. This codes for CASRGVGQNYGYTF.

The gene calls are TRBV3-1 (or the pseudogene TRBV3-2) and TRBJ1-3, with TRBD1 as a possible D gene (6 bases). This CDR3 is built from 16 residues. Germline loops: CDR1 LGHDT, CDR2 YNNKEL (reference sequence). V was trimmed by 1 base and J by 3 bases, leaving 13 bases between them. CDR3 residues: CASSQGRGWDGNTIYF. The DNA for the CDR3 is TGTGCCAGCAGCCAAGGCAGGGGTTGGGATGGAAACACCATATATTTT.

The chain uses TRBV7-9 and TRBJ2-7; 12 bases map to TRBD1. Per the germline V gene, CDR1 is SEHNR and CDR2 is FQNEAQ (reference sequence). With 5 bases clipped from V and 2 bases from J, the junction kept 13 bases outside the gene matches. CDR3 size: 18 residues. CDR3 protein: CASSAHPGTGGSPYEQYF. CDR3 bases: TGTGCCAGCAGCGCTCACCCCGGGACAGGGGGCTCACCCTACGAGCAGTACTTC.

In its sample, this clone was seen a few times. V and J are TRBV10-3 and TRBJ1-5; tentative D call: TRBD1 (5 bases). Germline-derived CDR1 and CDR2 are ENHRY and SYGVKD. V lost 0 bases to trimming and J lost 8 bases, with 8 bases between them. The CDR3 sequence is 13 residues long. The CDR3 protein is CAISESGGKPQHF. CDR3 nucleotide sequence: TGTGCCATCAGTGAGTCCGGGGGTAAGCCCCAGCATTTT.

The rearrangement links TRBV6-4 to TRBJ2-2; possible D gene TRBD2, 5 bases. V was shortened by 9 bases and J by 0 bases, with 11 bases between the two germline ends. The germline V gene has CDR1 MRHNA and CDR2 SNTAGT. This CDR3 region has 14 residues. CDR3 in amino acids: CASSETSNTGELFF. CDR3 bases: TGTGCCAGTAGCGAGACATCGAACACCGGGGAGCTGTTTTTT.

The CDR3 reads CASSLDTGGLGEQYF. CDR3 in DNA: TGCGCCAGCAGCTTGGACACAGGGGGCCTAGGGGAGCAGTACTTC. This chain connects TRBV5-1 to TRBJ2-7; 9 bases fit TRBD1. Germline V CDR1 and CDR2: SGHRS, YFSETQ. The CDR3 length is 15 residues. The V gene end was trimmed by 0 bases and the J gene end by 7 bases; junction bases not matched to a gene: 8.

This clone was counted once. The CDR3 reads CASSSKRGGVADTQYF. The CDR3 DNA reads as TGTGCCAGCAGCTCAAAGCGGGGGGGCGTTGCAGATACGCAGTATTTT. The rearrangement links TRBV5-4 to TRBJ2-3; TRBD2 matches 10 bases. Germline V gene lookup returns CDR1 SGHNT and CDR2 YYREEE (reference sequence). The CDR3 length is 16 residues. Unmatched junction bases numbered 8, after V lost 3 bases and J lost 4 bases.

This chain links TRBV4-3 with TRBJ2-5; D gene unclear. Germline lookup yields CDR1 LGHNA and CDR2 YSLEER. Trimming pared 2 bases from V and 3 bases from J, leaving 13 bases between. This CDR3 spans 15 amino acids. This CDR3 is CASSQSVASKETQYF. The CDR3, as DNA: TGCGCCAGCAGCCAATCAGTCGCCTCCAAAGAGACCCAGTACTTC.

The rearrangement joins TRBV28 to TRBJ2-7, with D uncertain. CDR1 is MDHEN, CDR2 SYDVKM, per germline. The CDR3 length is 12 residues. The V gene lost 7 bases and the J gene lost 1 base, with 8 bases spanning the gap. This chain's CDR3 is CASNTPSYEQYF. CDR3 DNA: TGTGCCAGCAATACTCCTTCCTACGAGCAGTACTTC.

The chain carries TRBV5-1 and TRBJ1-1, with 8 bases fitting TRBD1. Germline values: CDR1 SGHRS, CDR2 YFSETQ. J was trimmed by 4 bases and V by 3 bases; bases with no gene match: 8. The CDR3 extends over 15 amino acids. As DNA, the CDR3 is TGCGCCAGCAGCTCCTTGGGACAGGAGACCACTGAAGCTTTCTTT. This encodes CASSSLGQETTEAFF.

The V call is TRBV12-5, the J call TRBJ1-6; TRBD1 agrees at 10 bases. The J segment lost 8 bases and the V segment lost 7 bases, leaving 5 bases of the junction unmatched. Germline V gene lookup returns CDR1 LGHNT and CDR2 FRNRAP. The CDR3 extends over 14 amino acids. This CDR3 is CASALGTGDSPLHF. The CDR3, as DNA: TGTGCTAGTGCCTTAGGGACAGGGGATTCACCCCTCCACTTT.

The chain has TRBV12-3 or TRBV12-4 and TRBJ2-2, with D possibly being TRBD1 (5 bases). Trimming left V 8 bases short and J 2 bases short, with 9 bases between. This CDR3 has 13 amino acids. CDR3 residues: CASLGPNTGELFF. For the CDR3, the DNA is TGTGCCAGCCTGGGGCCAAACACCGGGGAGCTGTTTTTT.

The chain joins TRBV5-1 to TRBJ2-1, with D maybe TRBD2 (5 bases). Germline loops: CDR1 SGHRS, CDR2 YFSETQ. Trimming removed 0 bases at V and 0 bases at J, with 19 bases between. The CDR3 runs to 19 residues. DNA for the CDR3: TGCGCCAGCAGCTTGGTGCTTAGTAGCGCCAGTCTCTCCTACAATGAGCAGTTCTTC. Its translation: CASSLVLSSASLSYNEQFF. Filled out from reference TRBV5-1 and TRBJ2-1, the complete variable domain reads KAGVTQTPRYLIKTRGQQVTLSCSPISGHRSVSWYQQTPGQGLQFLFEYFSETQRNKGNFPGRFSGRQFSNSRSEMNVSTLELGDSALYLCASSLVLSSASLSYNEQFFGPGTRLTVL.

The chain employs TRBV4-1 and TRBJ2-1; TRBD1 agrees at 8 bases. The length of the CDR3 is 17 residues. Germline CDR1 and CDR2: MGHRA and YSYEKL. V lost 6 bases and J lost 9; bases outside the gene matches: 19. The CDR3 region has the DNA TGCGCCAGCAGTAAATACCCCCGGGACAGGACCTTCGGTGAGCAGTTCTTC. Translated, it gives CASSKYPRDRTFGEQFF.

J is TRBJ2-2 and V is TRBV7-3; D call uncertain. V shed 2 bases and J shed 0 bases, with 10 bases lying between them. Germline lookup yields CDR1 SGHTA and CDR2 FQGTGA. The CDR3 is 16 amino acids. CDR3 nucleotides: TGTGCCAGCAGCTTATCCCCCCAGGCGAACACCGGGGAGCTGTTTTTT. Translating gives CASSLSPQANTGELFF. Variable domain in full (rest from reference TRBV7-3 and TRBJ2-2): GAGVSQTPSNKVTEKGKYVELRCDPISGHTALYWYRQSLGQGPEFLIYFQGTGAADDSGLPNDRFFAVRPEGSVSTLKIQRTERGDSAVYLCASSLSPQANTGELFFGEGSRLTVL.